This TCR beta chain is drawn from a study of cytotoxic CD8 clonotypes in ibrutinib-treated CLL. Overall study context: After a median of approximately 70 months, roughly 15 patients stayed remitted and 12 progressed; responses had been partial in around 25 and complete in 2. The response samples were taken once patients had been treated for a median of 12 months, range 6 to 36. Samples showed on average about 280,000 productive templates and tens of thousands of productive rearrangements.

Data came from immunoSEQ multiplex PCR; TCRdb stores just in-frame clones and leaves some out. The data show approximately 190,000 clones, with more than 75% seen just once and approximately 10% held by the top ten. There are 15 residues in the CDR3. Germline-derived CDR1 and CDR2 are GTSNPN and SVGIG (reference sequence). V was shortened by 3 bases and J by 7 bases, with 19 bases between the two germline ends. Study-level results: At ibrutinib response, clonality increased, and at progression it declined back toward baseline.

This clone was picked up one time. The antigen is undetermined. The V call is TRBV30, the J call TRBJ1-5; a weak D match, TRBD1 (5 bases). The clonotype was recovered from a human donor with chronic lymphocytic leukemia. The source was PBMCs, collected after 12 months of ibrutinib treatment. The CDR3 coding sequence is TGTGCCTGGAGCCCGGGACGCCCCTCGGGGCAGCCCCAGCATTTT. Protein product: CAWSPGRPSGQPQHF. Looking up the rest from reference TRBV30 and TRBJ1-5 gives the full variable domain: SQTIHQWPATLVQPVGSPLSLECTVEGTSNPNLYWYRQAAGRGLQLLFYSVGIGQISSEVPQNLSASRPQDRQFILSSKKLLLSDSGFYLCAWSPGRPSGQPQHFGDGTRLSIL.